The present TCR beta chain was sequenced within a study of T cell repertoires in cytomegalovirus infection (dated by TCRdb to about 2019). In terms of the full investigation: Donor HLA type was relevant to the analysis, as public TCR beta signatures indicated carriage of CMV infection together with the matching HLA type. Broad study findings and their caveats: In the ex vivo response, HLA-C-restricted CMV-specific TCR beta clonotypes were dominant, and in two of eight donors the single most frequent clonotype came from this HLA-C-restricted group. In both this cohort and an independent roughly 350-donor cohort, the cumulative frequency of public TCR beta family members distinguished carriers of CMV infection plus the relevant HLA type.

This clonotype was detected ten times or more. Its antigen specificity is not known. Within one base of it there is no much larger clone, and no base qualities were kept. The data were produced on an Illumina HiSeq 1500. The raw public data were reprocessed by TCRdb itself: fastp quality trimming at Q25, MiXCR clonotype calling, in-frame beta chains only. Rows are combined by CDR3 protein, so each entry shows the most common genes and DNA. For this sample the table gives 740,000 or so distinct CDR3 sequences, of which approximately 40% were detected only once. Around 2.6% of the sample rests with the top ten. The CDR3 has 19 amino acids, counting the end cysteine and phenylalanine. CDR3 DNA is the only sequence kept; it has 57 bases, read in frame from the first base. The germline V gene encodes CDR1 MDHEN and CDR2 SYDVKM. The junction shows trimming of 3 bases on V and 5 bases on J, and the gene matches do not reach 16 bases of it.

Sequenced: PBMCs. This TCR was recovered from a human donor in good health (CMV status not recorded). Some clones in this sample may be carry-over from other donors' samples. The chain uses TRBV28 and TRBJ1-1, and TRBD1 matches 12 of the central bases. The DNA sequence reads TGTGCCAGCAGTTTCTACTCGCCGGGACAGGGGGCGATGTATACTGAAGCTTTCTTT. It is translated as CASSFYSPGQGAMYTEAFF.